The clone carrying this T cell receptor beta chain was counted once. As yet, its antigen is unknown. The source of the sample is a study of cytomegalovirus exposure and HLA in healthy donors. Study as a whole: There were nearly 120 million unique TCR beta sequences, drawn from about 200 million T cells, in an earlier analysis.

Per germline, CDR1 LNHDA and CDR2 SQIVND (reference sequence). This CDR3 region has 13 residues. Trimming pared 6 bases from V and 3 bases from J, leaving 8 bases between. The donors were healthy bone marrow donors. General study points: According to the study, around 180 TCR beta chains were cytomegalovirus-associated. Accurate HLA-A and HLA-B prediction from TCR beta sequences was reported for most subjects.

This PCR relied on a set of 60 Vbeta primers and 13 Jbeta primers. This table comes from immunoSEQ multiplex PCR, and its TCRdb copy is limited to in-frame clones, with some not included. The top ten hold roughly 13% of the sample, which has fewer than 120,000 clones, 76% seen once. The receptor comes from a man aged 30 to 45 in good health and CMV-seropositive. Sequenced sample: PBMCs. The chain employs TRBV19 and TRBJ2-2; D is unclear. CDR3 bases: TGTGCCAGTAGGAGACTGGACACCGGGGAGCTGTTTTTT. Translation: CASRRLDTGELFF. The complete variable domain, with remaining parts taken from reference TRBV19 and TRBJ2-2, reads DGGITQSPKYLFRKEGQNVTLSCEQNLNHDAMYWYRQDPGQGLRLIYYSQIVNDFQKGDIAEGYSVSREKKESFPLTVTSAQKNPTAFYLCASRRLDTGELFFGEGSRLTVL.